This T cell receptor (beta chain) was sequenced for a study of cytomegalovirus exposure and HLA in healthy donors. Across the study: The 120 or so validation repertoires were produced on the same platform as the roughly 720 repertoires of the first cohort. This was reported in a later analysis.

The donors formed part of the 120-subject validation cohort, distinct from the approximately 670-subject first cohort. Data came from immunoSEQ multiplex PCR; TCRdb stores just in-frame clones and leaves some out. Of fewer than 250,000 clones listed, roughly 88% are singletons. The length of the CDR3 is 19 residues. V shed 5 bases and J 3 bases; nucleotides not matched to a gene: 15. Looked up from germline, CDR1 is MNHEY and CDR2 is SMNVEV (reference sequence). The chain recombines TRBV27 with TRBJ2-3; 12 positions agree with TRBD2. The TCR was taken from a woman between 25 and 40 years old in good health and CMV-seropositive. Sequencing was carried out using PBMCs. CDR3 bases: TGTGCCAGCAGTCCAAACGCAATTAGACTAGCGGGAGTTACAGATACGCAGTATTTT. It encodes CASSPNAIRLAGVTDTQYF.